This T cell receptor (beta chain) was found in a study of blood T cell repertoires in COVID-19. Across the whole study: COVID-19 samples collected from the United States, Italy and Spain covered acute and convalescent phases. T cells, B-cell-depleted T cells, or PBMCs provided the cDNA or gDNA that served as material.

Authors' processing steps: Nucleated cell counts were estimated from reference gene primer amplification. Sequencing was performed with immunoSEQ multiplex PCR; in TCRdb, only in-frame clones are kept and a portion is missing. Clone size and the V and J calls come from that table; the DNA yielded D and trimming. The table lists 200,000 to 250,000 clones, roughly three quarters of them singletons. Germline V lookup: CDR1 KGHSH, CDR2 LQKENI. This CDR3 region has 15 residues. Trimming pared 1 base from V and 8 bases from J, leaving 15 bases between. This clonotype was sampled from a middle-aged woman with active or convalescent COVID-19. The chain carries TRBV18 and TRBJ2-1; tentative D call: TRBD2 (7 bases). The specimen was peripheral blood. The CDR3 region is CASSPRSGAGDEQFF. CDR3 nucleotide sequence: TGTGCCAGCTCACCACGGTCGGGGGCGGGAGATGAGCAGTTCTTC.